This is a list of T cell receptor beta chains from one sample in a study of identical twins. TCRdb reprocessed the 5' RACE reads via MiXCR and lists one record per CDR3 protein. In the table there are under 300,000 distinct CDR3 sequences, about 14% of which are singletons. The material sequenced was memory (CD45RO+) T cells sorted from blood. The receptor source for this set is a woman aged 18-29 years in good health. CDR3s include the opening cysteine and the closing phenylalanine or tryptophan. The D gene is left open where the match is weak. Clone size is not always given. Where it is, it says once, few, many or a class for expanded clones.

TRBJ1-2	many	.	TRBV4-3	TGCGCCAGCAGCCAAGATTCCACAGGGAGAGCTAACTATGGCTACACCTTC	CASSQDSTGRANYGYTF
TRBJ1-1	.	TRBD1	TRBV5-1	TGCGCCAGCAGCTTAACAGGGGGCAGGGACACTGAAGCTTTCTTT	CASSLTGGRDTEAFF
TRBJ2-3	.	.	TRBV5-1	TGCGCCAGCTCACCGGGACCGACCACAGATACGCAGTATTTT	CASSPGPTTDTQYF
TRBJ2-1	few	.	TRBV20-1	TGCAGTGCTAGGATCCGGGCGAATGAGCAGTTCTTC	CSARIRANEQFF
TRBJ2-3	.	TRBD2	TRBV29-1	TGCAGCGTTCGAGCGGGGACTAGCACAGATACGCAGTATTTT	CSVRAGTSTDTQYF
TRBJ1-4	many	.	TRBV7-8	TGTGCCAGCAGCGGCTCGGAGGGTCATGAAAAACTGTTTTTT	CASSGSEGHEKLFF
TRBJ1-1	few	.	TRBV25-1	TGTGCCAGCAGTGGACGGATGGGCCCGAACACTGAAGCTTTCTTT	CASSGRMGPNTEAFF
TRBJ2-1	once	.	TRBV20-1	TGCAGTGCTAGCCTCCCCCAGTTCCCTGAGCAGTTCTTC	CSASLPQFPEQFF
TRBJ1-2	few	.	TRBV5-1	TGCGCCAGCAGCAACTTGGGACGATCGTATGGCTACACCTTC	CASSNLGRSYGYTF
TRBJ2-5	.	.	TRBV10-3	TGTGCCATCAGTGTAGTTGACCAAGAGACCCAGTACTTC	CAISVVDQETQYF
TRBJ2-1	few	.	TRBV24-1	TGTGCCACCAGTTCGAGGACGGGGGCCTACAATGAGCAGTTCTTC	CATSSRTGAYNEQFF
TRBJ1-6	.	.	TRBV5-1	TGCGCCAGCAGTGCAGGGACTTATAATTCACCCCTCCACTTT	CASSAGTYNSPLHF
TRBJ2-7	few	.	TRBV6-2/TRBV6-3	TGTGCCAGCAGGTCGGGACCATCCGGCTACGAGCAGTACTTC	CASRSGPSGYEQYF
TRBJ2-1	.	.	TRBV7-9	TGTGCCGAGGAGCGGTACAATGAGCAGTTCTTC	CAEERYNEQFF
TRBJ2-6	many	TRBD1	TRBV6-2/TRBV6-3	TGTGCCAGCAATTCCATTCCGGGACAGATGGGTTCTGGGGCCAACGTCCTGACTTTC	CASNSIPGQMGSGANVLTF
TRBJ2-1	few	TRBD1	TRBV7-2	TGTGCCAGCAGCATTTCCTCCGGGACAGCCGTCGATGAGCAGTTCTTC	CASSISSGTAVDEQFF
TRBJ1-3	few	.	TRBV12-3/TRBV12-4	TGTGCCAGCAGTTTTATGATAAGACGAGACACCATATATTTT	CASSFMIRRDTIYF
TRBJ2-6	.	TRBD1	TRBV29-1	TGCAGCGCCCAGGGGGCTGGGGCCAACGTCCTGACTTTC	CSAQGAGANVLTF
TRBJ2-2	.	TRBD1	TRBV4-3	TGCGCCAGCAGCCAAAAGGGACAGGTGAACACCGGGGAGCTGTTTTTT	CASSQKGQVNTGELFF
TRBJ2-1	.	TRBD1	TRBV6-2/TRBV6-3	TGTGCCAGCAGTGACAGGGGGGTTGAGCAGTTCTTC	CASSDRGVEQFF
TRBJ2-2	few	.	TRBV21-1	TGTGCCAGCAGCATCGGGACAGGAAAGGCCGGGGAGCTGTTTTTT	CASSIGTGKAGELFF
TRBJ2-3	few	.	TRBV3-1	TGTGCCAGCAGCCAAGACAGGGGTCGGCTGCAGTATTTT	CASSQDRGRLQYF